The 30 T cell receptor beta chains presented below share a single source sample, sequenced in a study of cytomegalovirus exposure and HLA in healthy donors (dated by TCRdb to 2015 to 2018). The library was made by the immunoSEQ multiplex PCR assay. For the multiplex PCR, a mixture combining 60 forward primers for TCR Vbeta segments and 13 reverse primers for TCR Jbeta segments was used. This is the immuneACCESS table as TCRdb keeps it, with only in-frame sequences that have V and J called. A part of the clones is gone; compared with another copy, unresolved V genes explain less than half, and the rest is unexplained. The sample data list 130,000 to 150,000 clones, and roughly 80% of these were observed just once. The ten largest clones represent roughly 4% of the sample. Sequenced: PBMCs. The receptors stem from a woman between 40 and 55 years old in good health and CMV-seropositive.

Turning to this clone: Germline is not matched at one junction end, which may reflect a read error. The chain has TRBV7-7 and TRBJ2-1; TRBD2 agrees at 9 bases. The CDR3 sequence is 15 residues long. Germline loops: CDR1 SSHAT, CDR2 FNYEAQ (reference sequence). CDR3 region: CASSLLAGTYNEQFF. In DNA form, the CDR3 reads TGTGCTAGCAGCTTGCTAGCGGGGACCTACAATGAGCAGTTCTTC.

The rearrangement uses TRBV27 and TRBJ1-2; the match to TRBD1 covers 8 bases. Germline values: CDR1 MNHEY, CDR2 SMNVEV (reference sequence). Trimming took 7 bases from V and 4 from J; bases not matched to a gene: 2. The CDR3 contains 12 residues. CDR3 in amino acids: CASTTGGYGYTF. The CDR3, as DNA: TGTGCCAGCACCACAGGGGGCTATGGCTACACCTTC.

The chain carries TRBV6-5 and TRBJ2-2; TRBD2 matches 7 bases. The ends lost 2 bases at V and 6 bases at J; junction bases unmatched: 3. There are 14 residues in the CDR3. CDR1 is MNHEY, CDR2 SVGAGI, per germline. The CDR3 DNA reads as TGTGCCAGCAGTTACCCGGGGAGGGCCGGGGAGCTGTTTTTT. Amino acids: CASSYPGRAGELFF.

J is TRBJ2-1 and V is TRBV7-2; TRBD2 agrees at 9 bases. This CDR3 is built from 18 residues. The germline CDR1 and CDR2 sequences are SGHTA and FQGNSA. V shed 5 bases, J shed 9 bases, and the junction held 20 bases outside the gene matches. The CDR3 nucleotides read TGTGCCAGCAGCCTTTTAGCGGGGGCCCTTTCCCCCCCCACTGAGCAGTTCTTC. This gives the protein CASSLLAGALSPPTEQFF. The full variable domain, its missing parts supplied by reference TRBV7-2 and TRBJ2-1, is GAGVSQSPSNKVTEKGKDVELRCDPISGHTALYWYRQSLGQGLEFLIYFQGNSAPDKSGLPSDRFSAERTGGSVSTLTIQRTQQEDSAVYLCASSLLAGALSPPTEQFFGPGTRLTVL.

This clone was recorded a few times. As DNA, the CDR3 is TGCGCCAGCAGCCCCCGTGGACAGCGTAGACATTACTACGAGCAGTACTTC. This sequence encodes CASSPRGQRRHYYEQYF. J is TRBJ2-7 and V is TRBV4-3; weak D call: TRBD1 (6 bases). The CDR3 runs to 17 residues. The V end lost 4 bases, the J end lost 3 bases, and 22 bases lay between the germline ends. Germline V lookup: CDR1 LGHNA, CDR2 YSLEER.

This clone was counted a few times. The chain has TRBV5-1 and TRBJ2-1, with 10 bases identical to TRBD2. The CDR3 is 19 amino acids. V gave up 4 bases and J gave up 2 bases; unmatched junction bases: 15. The germline V gene has CDR1 SGHRS and CDR2 YFSETQ. The CDR3 DNA reads as TGCGCCAGCAGCCCGACCGGGACTAGCGAATCAAAAACCTACAATGAGCAGTTCTTC. Residues: CASSPTGTSESKTYNEQFF.

V usage is TRBV7-2 and J usage is TRBJ2-5, with a tentative D call TRBD2 (5 bases). The J call may be wrong; the DNA end is better matched by TRBJ2-7. CDR1 and CDR2 (germline): SGHTA, FQGNSA. This CDR3 is 13 amino acids long. The chain's CDR3 is CASSLLTGYEQYF. Written as DNA, the CDR3 is TGTGCCAGCAGCTTATTAACGGGATACGAGCAGTACTTC.

This chain uses TRBV9 with TRBJ1-2; 9 positions match TRBD1. Germline V gene lookup returns CDR1 SGDLS and CDR2 YYNGEE. Trimming took 2 bases from V and 3 from J; bases not matched to a gene: 5. This CDR3 region has 15 residues. For the CDR3, the DNA is TGTGCCAGCAGCGTGGGGACAGGGTTAGACTATGGCTACACCTTC. It yields the protein CASSVGTGLDYGYTF.

This chain connects TRBV19 to TRBJ1-5, with 8 bases lining up with TRBD1. The CDR3 has 15 residues. V lost 3 bases and J lost 2; bases outside the gene matches: 3. Germline-derived CDR1 and CDR2 are LNHDA and SQIVND (reference sequence). The CDR3 bases are TGTGCCAGTAGTATCAGGGGGCCGGGCAATCAGCCCCAGCATTTT. Amino acid sequence: CASSIRGPGNQPQHF. Full variable domain (outside the CDR3, taken from reference TRBV19 and TRBJ1-5): DGGITQSPKYLFRKEGQNVTLSCEQNLNHDAMYWYRQDPGQGLRLIYYSQIVNDFQKGDIAEGYSVSREKKESFPLTVTSAQKNPTAFYLCASSIRGPGNQPQHFGDGTRLSIL.

The V and J genes are TRBV4-3 and TRBJ1-4, with D hard to call. V shed 0 bases and J shed 8 bases, with 10 bases lying between them. This CDR3 contains 14 residues. The V gene's germline CDR1 is LGHNA and CDR2 YSLEER. In DNA, the CDR3 is TGCGCCAGCAGCCAAGACCCCGGGTGGGAAAAACTGTTTTTT. Its protein product is CASSQDPGWEKLFF.

This chain links TRBV7-3 with TRBJ2-2; D might be TRBD2 (6 bases). Germline CDR1 is SGHTA and CDR2 is FQGTGA. Trimming took off 0 bases at V and 4 bases at J, with 12 bases between the two ends. The CDR3 consists of 16 residues. Written as DNA, the CDR3 is TGTGCCAGCAGCTTAACAGGGCGGGGTAGCACCGGGGAGCTGTTTTTT. It yields the protein CASSLTGRGSTGELFF.

Only one count was recorded for this clone. V usage is TRBV15 and J usage is TRBJ1-6; no definite D call. The CDR3 runs 13 residues. V lost 1 base to trimming and J lost 16 bases, with 14 bases between them. Germline values: CDR1 LNHNV, CDR2 YYDKDF (reference sequence). This chain's CDR3 is CATSRARGERLHF. The CDR3 nucleotides read TGTGCCACCAGCAGAGCCCGGGGAGAACGGCTCCACTTT.

The chain joins TRBV6-4 to TRBJ2-1; TRBD2 is a possible D gene (7 bases). Per germline, CDR1 MRHNA and CDR2 SNTAGT. The germline V and J ends were trimmed by 2 bases and 7 bases, with 18 bases remaining between them. This CDR3 is 16 amino acids long. CDR3 sequence reads: CASSDPSRGGLNEQFF. DNA of the CDR3: TGTGCCAGCAGTGACCCGTCGAGGGGGGGCCTTAATGAGCAGTTCTTC.

V is TRBV9 and J is TRBJ2-7; possible D gene TRBD2, 5 bases. Germline values: CDR1 SGDLS, CDR2 YYNGEE. CDR3 length equals 14 residues. Trimming stripped 0 bases from V and 3 bases from J, with 10 bases between. The CDR3 here is CASSVGAVDYEQYF. The CDR3 DNA reads as TGTGCCAGCAGCGTAGGAGCGGTCGACTACGAGCAGTACTTC.

This sequence joins TRBV10-3 and TRBJ2-5, with TRBD1 matching over 10 bases. V gave up 7 bases and J gave up 5 bases; unmatched junction bases: 7. Germline V lookup: CDR1 ENHRY, CDR2 SYGVKD. There are 14 residues in the CDR3. CDR3 in DNA: TGTGCCATCACTCCGGACAGGGGGGGCGAGACCCAGTACTTC. Translating it yields CAITPDRGGETQYF.

This clone occurred a few times. V and J are TRBV19 and TRBJ1-5, with D possibly matching TRBD1 (5 bases). The CDR3 loop spans 13 amino acids. With 6 bases removed from V and 2 bases from J, the gap between germline ends came to 8 bases. Germline V CDR1 and CDR2: LNHDA, SQIVND (reference sequence). The CDR3 nucleotides are TGTGCCAGTAGGAGCAGGGGCAATCAGCCCCAGCATTTT. Amino acids: CASRSRGNQPQHF.

The chain links TRBV6-5 to TRBJ2-7; D remains unclear. V lost 2 bases and J lost 2, with 10 bases in between. CDR3 size: 14 residues. CDR1 is MNHEY, CDR2 SVGAGI, per germline. In DNA form, the CDR3 reads TGTGCCAGCAGTTACGAGAGAGGCGCCTACGAGCAGTACTTC. Its translation: CASSYERGAYEQYF.

This clone was observed a few times. The J gene is TRBJ1-1, the V gene TRBV19, with D unclear. In germline, CDR1 is LNHDA, CDR2 SQIVND (reference sequence). V dropped 4 bases and J dropped 1 base, with 7 bases sitting between them. The CDR3 extends over 13 amino acids. CDR3 in amino acids: CASSRTANTEAFF. CDR3 DNA sequence: TGTGCCAGTAGTAGAACTGCGAACACTGAAGCTTTCTTT.

The V and J genes are TRBV13 and TRBJ2-3; 9 positions agree with TRBD2. Looked up from germline, CDR1 is PRHDT and CDR2 is FYEKMQ (reference sequence). V lost 0 bases, J lost 6 bases, and 7 bases stayed unmatched. The CDR3 length is 16 residues. The CDR3 loop is CASSLGLERGVDTQYF. CDR3 nucleotide sequence: TGTGCCAGCAGCTTAGGCCTGGAGCGGGGGGTGGATACGCAGTATTTT. Drawing the rest from reference TRBV13 and TRBJ2-3, the complete variable domain is AAGVIQSPRHLIKEKRETATLKCYPIPRHDTVYWYQQGPGQDPQFLISFYEKMQSDKGSIPDRFSAQQFSDYHSELNMSSLELGDSALYFCASSLGLERGVDTQYFGPGTRLTVL.

The chain combines TRBV6-5 with TRBJ1-5; 9 nucleotides line up with TRBD1. Unmatched junction bases numbered 9, after V lost 5 bases and J lost 7 bases. This CDR3 spans 15 amino acids. Germline values: CDR1 MNHEY, CDR2 SVGAGI. The CDR3 region is CASSTTGGRGQPQHF. Here the CDR3 DNA reads TGTGCCAGCAGTACGACAGGGGGGAGAGGCCAGCCCCAGCATTTT.

The chain couples TRBV28 to TRBJ2-4, with D perhaps matching TRBD2 (6 bases). Germline CDR1 is MDHEN and CDR2 is SYDVKM. The CDR3 covers 10 residues. Between the trimmed V and J ends, which lost 10 bases and 10 bases, there was a span of 11 bases. The CDR3 coding sequence is TGTGCCACGGAGGGGTCAATTCAGTACTTC. Translated: CATEGSIQYF.

The chain carries TRBV28 and TRBJ2-1, with 11 positions matching TRBD2. V was pared by 5 bases and J by 7 bases, with 10 bases of the junction left unmatched. The CDR3 runs to 16 residues. The V gene's germline CDR1 is MDHEN and CDR2 SYDVKM. Here the CDR3 reads CASSPSGLAEFNEQFF. The DNA of the CDR3 is TGTGCCAGCAGTCCCTCGGGACTAGCGGAATTTAATGAGCAGTTCTTC.

This chain links TRBV6-4 with TRBJ2-5; D remains ambiguous. Germline-derived CDR1 and CDR2 are MRHNA and SNTAGT. Trimming shortened V by 7 bases and J by 6 bases, and 27 bases separated the two germline ends. The CDR3 spans 17 residues. The CDR3 region is CASIWPPQPDLEKTQYF. Written as DNA, the CDR3 is TGTGCCAGCATTTGGCCGCCGCAACCCGACTTGGAAAAGACCCAGTACTTC.

V is TRBV28 and J is TRBJ2-5; maybe TRBD2 (5 bases). Germline lookup yields CDR1 MDHEN and CDR2 SYDVKM. Trimming pared 5 bases from V and 5 bases from J, leaving 18 bases between. CDR3 length: 15 amino acids. DNA for the CDR3: TGTGCCAGCAGTATAGACGGGGTAGAGTGGGAGACCCAGTACTTC. Translating it yields CASSIDGVEWETQYF.

There are a few counts of this clone. The rearrangement uses TRBV18 and TRBJ1-2; D might be TRBD1 (5 bases). The CDR3 contains 14 residues. Trimming took 5 bases from V and 2 from J, leaving 12 bases between them. Germline CDR1 KGHSH, CDR2 LQKENI. CDR3 coding DNA: TGTGCCAGCTCAGCGATCCAGGGAAACTATGGCTACACCTTC. As protein: CASSAIQGNYGYTF.

CDR3 nucleotides: TGTGCCAGTATTCGGACTAGCGGGGGGGCGTATACCGGGGAGCTGTTTTTT. It codes for CASIRTSGGAYTGELFF. This chain links TRBV19 with TRBJ2-2; 15 positions agree with TRBD2. The germline V gene encodes CDR1 LNHDA and CDR2 SQIVND (reference sequence). The CDR3 extends over 17 amino acids. The V gene end was trimmed by 7 bases and the J gene end by 5 bases; junction bases not matched to a gene: 8.

On this clone: One end of the junction is discordant with germline, which a read error may explain. The chain employs TRBV7-9 and TRBJ2-7; TRBD1 matches at 7 bases. Germline V gene data show CDR1 as SEHNR and CDR2 as FQNEAQ (reference sequence). The CDR3 loop spans 13 amino acids. CDR3 DNA: TGTTCCAGCAGTCAGACAGGGAGTGGGGAGCAGTACTTC. Its protein is CSSSQTGSGEQYF.

The J gene is TRBJ1-4, the V gene TRBV9; D not resolved. The V gene's germline CDR1 is SGDLS and CDR2 YYNGEE. The CDR3 is 14 residues long. Trimming pared 0 bases from V and 4 bases from J, leaving 7 bases between. CDR3 nucleotides: TGTGCCAGCAGCGTAGGAGCCCTTAATGAAAAACTGTTTTTT. It translates to CASSVGALNEKLFF.

V is TRBV2 and J is TRBJ1-2, with TRBD1 identical over 7 bases. The V and J ends lost 6 bases and 6 bases, in that order; junction bases with no gene match: 13. This CDR3 spans 15 amino acids. Per the germline V gene, CDR1 is SNHLY and CDR2 is FYNNEI. The CDR3: CASSAIATGSDGYTF. The CDR3 DNA reads as TGTGCCAGCAGCGCAATAGCGACAGGGTCCGATGGCTACACCTTC.

This clone appeared many times. V usage is TRBV28 and J usage is TRBJ1-4; 7 bases map to TRBD1. Per the germline V gene, CDR1 is MDHEN and CDR2 is SYDVKM. This CDR3 is built from 14 residues. The junction had 6 bases not matched to a gene; V was cut back by 3 bases and J by 8 bases. This CDR3 is CASSLRQGYEKLFF. DNA of the CDR3: TGTGCCAGCAGTTTGCGACAGGGATACGAAAAACTGTTTTTT.